This T cell receptor beta chain was sequenced during a study of blood T cell repertoires in COVID-19 (TCRdb year 2020). About the investigation overall: Samples covering the acute and convalescent phases of COVID-19 were provided by collaborators in the United States, Italy and Spain. The prospective study material was composed of cDNA or gDNA derived from T cells, B-cell-depleted T cells, or PBMCs. Deeply sampled blood TCRbeta repertoires from subjects exposed to, actively infected with, or recovered from COVID-19 were included in the dataset. The repertoires were released in a freely available public database meant as a resource for research on the immune response to SARS-CoV-2. The samples were drawn from two sources: the first 160 participants of the ongoing ImmuneRACE study, and 1,254 subjects contributed by 6 global collaborators. A de-identified subject ID, COVID-19 status, age in years and sex were almost always included in the sample metadata. HLA class I and class II types, where available, came from metadata supplied by the sample provider rather than from assay-based typing.

Points the paper makes about the study in general: How much clinical and demographic metadata was included differed by source and by participant, and the metadata was provided uncurated.

CDR1 SGHRS and CDR2 YFSETQ were looked up in the germline V gene. The CDR3, from cysteine to phenylalanine, totals 13 residues. Only the CDR3 DNA stays, 39 bases, in frame from base 1. The germline V end is reduced by 7 bases and the J end by 2 bases; junction bases left unmatched: 2. TCRbeta CDR3 regions were amplified from genomic DNA using the immunoSEQ Assay, a bias-controlled multiplex PCR. Per the authors' processing: Within the assay, amplification of reference gene primers was used to estimate how many nucleated cells each sample contained. Sequence reads were collapsed and filtered to measure the absolute abundance of every unique TCRbeta CDR3 rearrangement. Productive Simpson clonality was computed per sample as the square root of Simpson's diversity index over productive rearrangements. Not all clones reach the TCRdb copy of this immuneACCESS table, which keeps in-frame sequences only. Checked studies attribute under half of the gap to unresolved V genes and leave the rest unexplained. The V and J calls and clone size come from that table; D and trimming were worked out from the DNA. Here the sample has 120,000 or so clones; about 85% occur a single time. The ten most abundant clones make up around 27% of the sample.

This clone has a handful of counts. Its binding antigen is unknown. Nothing much larger sits one base from this clone, and base qualities are not available. The collaborating institutions used their own protocols to collect whole blood in K2EDTA tubes. For TCRbeta analysis, collaborators shipped samples in one of three forms: frozen whole blood, isolated PBMCs, or DNA extracted from either of those sample types. The V and J genes are TRBV5-1 and TRBJ2-1; TRBD1 fits 8 bases in the junction. The sequence was collected from a woman aged 80 or over with acute or convalescent COVID-19. Sequencing was performed on peripheral blood. CDR3 reads: CASGQGTYNEQFF. The sequenced DNA: TGCGCCAGCGGACAGGGCACCTACAATGAGCAGTTCTTC.